These 8 T cell receptor beta chains were all obtained from the same sample, sequenced in a study of blood T cell repertoires in COVID-19. The repertoire was sequenced with immunoSEQ multiplex PCR; TCRdb's copy has only in-frame clones and lacks some. Among 280,000 or so clones listed, about 89% were seen once. Sequenced input: peripheral blood. The receptors shown here come from a woman aged 60-70 years with acute or convalescent COVID-19.

This clone has just one count. This chain links TRBV12-3 or TRBV12-4 with TRBJ2-3; the D gene is possibly TRBD2 (6 bases). V shed 9 bases and J shed 14 bases, with 21 bases lying between them. The CDR3 consists of 12 residues. The CDR3 nucleotides are TGTGCCAGTTCGGGGCTCCGGGACTCCAGGTATTTT. Translation: CASSGLRDSRYF.

The V and J genes are TRBV20-1 and TRBJ2-3; no firm D call. This CDR3 spans 11 amino acids. V was cut by 6 bases and J by 10 bases, with 14 bases left in between. Per the germline V gene, CDR1 is DFQATT and CDR2 is SNEGSKA (reference sequence). The CDR3 region is CSAPQPAAQYF. The CDR3 DNA reads as TGCAGTGCCCCTCAGCCGGCGGCGCAGTATTTT.

V and J are TRBV29-1 and TRBJ1-1, with 9 bases identical to TRBD1. The V segment lost 5 bases and the J segment 4 bases; nucleotides outside the gene matches: 8. The CDR3 runs to 14 residues. Germline V gene lookup returns CDR1 SQVTM and CDR2 ANQGSEA. The CDR3: CSVRPGQGITEAFF. CDR3 coding DNA: TGCAGCGTTCGACCGGGACAGGGTATCACTGAAGCTTTCTTT. Filled out from reference TRBV29-1 and TRBJ1-1, the complete variable domain reads SAVISQKPSRDICQRGTSLTIQCQVDSQVTMMFWYRQQPGQSLTLIATANQGSEATYESGFVIDKFPISRPNLTFSTLTVSNMSPEDSSIYLCSVRPGQGITEAFFGQGTRLTVV.

This chain connects TRBV19 to TRBJ1-2; TRBD1 agrees at 7 bases. V gave up 5 bases and J gave up 7 bases; unmatched junction bases: 13. The CDR3 length is 15 residues. Germline V gene lookup returns CDR1 LNHDA and CDR2 SQIVND (reference sequence). CDR3 DNA: TGTGCCAGTAGTGTGGACCCGACAGGGATAAGTGGCTACACCTTC. Translating it yields CASSVDPTGISGYTF.

This sequence joins TRBV5-1 and TRBJ2-2; D perhaps matches TRBD1 (6 bases). V gave up 2 bases and J gave up 2 bases, with 13 bases separating them. The CDR3 contains 16 residues. Germline CDR1 reads SGHRS; CDR2 reads YFSETQ. The CDR3 DNA reads TGCGCCAGCAGCTTAGGACACAGGGCAAACACCGGGGAGCTGTTTTTT. Translating it yields CASSLGHRANTGELFF.

This clone occurred once. This chain connects TRBV6-6 to TRBJ2-7; TRBD1 matches at 7 bases. The ends lost 5 bases at V and 1 base at J; junction bases unmatched: 5. The CDR3 consists of 14 residues. From germline, CDR1 is MNHNY and CDR2 SVGAGI (reference sequence). CDR3 in amino acids: CASSLGQLSYEQYF. CDR3 coding DNA: TGTGCCAGCAGTCTGGGACAGCTGTCCTACGAGCAGTACTTC.

V is TRBV4-2 and J is TRBJ1-2; tentatively, D is TRBD1 (6 bases). The CDR3 length is 14 residues. V dropped 0 bases and J dropped 5 bases, with 10 bases sitting between them. CDR1 is LGHNA and CDR2 is YNFKEQ in the germline V gene. The CDR3 coding sequence is TGTGCCAGCAGCCAAGACCGGACAGTATATGGCTACACCTTC. Amino acids: CASSQDRTVYGYTF.

The chain recombines TRBV15 with TRBJ2-7, with 9 bases matching TRBD1. The CDR3 is 15 amino acids. CDR1 and CDR2 from the germline V gene are LNHNV and YYDKDF (reference sequence). The trim removed 3 bases at V and 6 bases at J, leaving 9 bases unmatched. DNA for the CDR3: TGTGCCACCAGCAGGGGACCGGGACAGGGCCGCGAGCAGTACTTC. It codes for CATSRGPGQGREQYF.